These 6 T cell receptor beta chains came from one sample sequenced in a study of tumor-infiltrating lymphocytes in primary liver carcinoma. Germline DNA was extracted too, while blood RNA derived from unsorted whole blood. A primer matching the constant region was used to make TCR beta cDNA from approximately 0.55 ug of total RNA. Researchers made the TCR beta libraries by running three nested multiplex PCR rounds with slightly modified ARM-PCR. A C-beta reverse primer was combined with TRBV1-TRBV30 forward primers in the first two PCR rounds, and each round had 10 cycles. From the multiplex PCR reads, TCRdb called clonotypes with MiXCR, one entry per CDR3 protein. The sample lists 310,000 or so distinct CDR3 sequences; about 50% were seen once. The sequenced sample consisted of peripheral blood. Receptor source: a woman under 40 with primary liver carcinoma and hepatitis B virus infection.

V and J are TRBV28 and TRBJ2-4; 10 bases map to TRBD1. This CDR3 contains 17 residues. Germline loops: CDR1 MDHEN, CDR2 SYDVKM. J gave up 0 bases and V 5 bases, and 7 bases lay outside the gene matches. CDR3 amino acids: CASSSPGQGLAKNIQYF. CDR3 in DNA: TGTGCCAGCAGTAGCCCGGGACAGGGGCTAGCCAAAAACATTCAGTACTTC.

This clonotype was detected a few times. The chain uses TRBV7-8 and TRBJ2-7; tentatively, D is TRBD2 (5 bases). This CDR3 comprises 15 residues. Germline CDR1 and CDR2: SGHVS and FQNEAQ. V was cut by 3 bases and J by 4 bases, with 16 bases left in between. The DNA for the CDR3 is TGTGCCAGCAGCTTTAGACGGACGGGGATTTACGAGCAGTACTTC. Encoded protein: CASSFRRTGIYEQYF.

The sample holds a few counts of this clonotype. At one of its ends the junction is not consistent with the germline gene, which may arise from a read error. V and J are TRBV11-2 and TRBJ2-7; 9 nucleotides match TRBD1. The CDR3 totals 12 residues. Germline V gene data show CDR1 as SGHAT and CDR2 as FQNNGV. The CDR3 sequence: CTSSSTGGEQYF. For the CDR3, the DNA is TGTACCAGCAGCTCGACAGGGGGCGAGCAGTACTTC.

Comments on this clonotype: A much larger clone sits a single nucleotide away, making a read error possible. The chain is built from TRBV6-6 and TRBJ2-2; D possibly uses TRBD1 or TRBD2 (6 bases each). Trimming shortened V by 2 bases and J by 4 bases, and 11 bases separated the two germline ends. There are 15 residues in the CDR3. Germline V gene sequence: CDR1 MNHNY, CDR2 SVGAGI (reference sequence). The CDR3 nucleotides are TGTGCCAGCAGTTACCCCGGGGGCAGCACCGGGGAGCTGTTTTTT. Translating it yields CASSYPGGSTGELFF.

With respect to this clonotype: At one of its ends the junction is not consistent with the germline gene, which may arise from a read error. The DNA of the CDR3 is TGTGCCAGCAGCACCAGCGGGAGTGGGTACGGGCAGAACTTC. The encoded protein is CASSTSGSGYGQNF. This chain connects TRBV12-3 or TRBV12-4 to TRBJ2-7; 8 bases agree with TRBD2. There are 14 residues in the CDR3.

As for this clonotype: A read error may account for a junction end that differs from germline. The chain's CDR3 is CASSLGKLAGSNTEELFF. The CDR3 region has the DNA TGTGCCAGCAGTTTAGGTAAACTAGCGGGATCGAACACCGAGGAGCTGTTTTTT. The J gene is TRBJ2-2, the V gene TRBV12-3 or TRBV12-4, with 10 bases lining up with TRBD2. The CDR3 has 18 amino acids.